This T cell receptor beta chain originates from a study of T cells in localized non-small cell lung cancer. V gave up 4 bases and J gave up 0 bases, with 6 bases separating them. The germline V gene has CDR1 SGHAT and CDR2 FQNNGV. The CDR3 is 14 amino acids. TCRdb's copy holds only in-frame clones and misses some; the assay was immunoSEQ multiplex PCR. The sample has tens of thousands of clones, roughly 87% seen once; the top ten hold about 17%. The source is a man aged 35 to 70 with stage III lung adenocarcinoma. The genes are TRBV11-2 and TRBJ1-4; D not certain. The sequencing used peripheral blood mononuclear cells, collected before any cancer treatment. For the CDR3, the DNA is TGTGCCAGCAGCTACGGTTCAACTAATGAAAAACTGTTTTTT. It is translated as CASSYGSTNEKLFF.